This TCR beta chain was sequenced during a study of OX40 agonist ivuxolimab in advanced cancers. Points from the study as a whole: The specificity for antigen of the expanded peripheral T cells was not determined.

Notes on this clone: Its antigen is undetermined.

Using immunoSEQ multiplex PCR, the repertoire was profiled, and TCRdb retains in-frame clones only, with some absent. This sample yields about 25,000 clones, of which roughly 93% are seen a single time; 45% to 50% belongs to the top ten. V gave up 0 bases and J gave up 6 bases; unmatched junction bases: 10. Germline lookup yields CDR1 ENHRY and CDR2 SYGVKD. The CDR3 extends over 16 amino acids. This TCR came from an adult with an advanced solid tumor such as melanoma, head and neck, liver or kidney cancer. This sequence joins TRBV10-3 and TRBJ1-2, with 7 bases identical to TRBD1. Sequenced here: CD4+ or CD8+ T cells sorted from blood, sampled in a trial of the OX40 agonist ivuxolimab. CDR3 nucleotide sequence: TGTGCCATCAGTGAGTCGAGCAGGGGGGCGGCGGATGGCTACACCTTC. It yields the protein CAISESSRGAADGYTF.